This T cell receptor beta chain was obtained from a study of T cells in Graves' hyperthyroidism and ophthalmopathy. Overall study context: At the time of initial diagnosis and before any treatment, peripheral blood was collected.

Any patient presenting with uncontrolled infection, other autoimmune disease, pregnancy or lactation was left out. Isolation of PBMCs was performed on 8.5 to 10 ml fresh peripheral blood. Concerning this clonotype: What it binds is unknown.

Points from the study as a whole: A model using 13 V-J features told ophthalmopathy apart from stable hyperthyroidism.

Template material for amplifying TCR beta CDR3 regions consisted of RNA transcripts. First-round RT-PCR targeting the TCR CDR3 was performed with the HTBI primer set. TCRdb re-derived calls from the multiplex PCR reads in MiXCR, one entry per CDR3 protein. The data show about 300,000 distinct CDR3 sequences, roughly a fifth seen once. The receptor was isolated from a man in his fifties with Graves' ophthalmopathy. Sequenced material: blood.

The CDR3, as DNA: TGTGCCACCAGCGATAGAATGGTGGGACAGGGATATCAGCCCCAGCATTTT. Translating it yields CATSDRMVGQGYQPQHF. This chain uses TRBV24-1 with TRBJ1-5, with 9 bases lining up with TRBD1. V shed 7 bases, J shed 5 bases, and the junction held 14 bases outside the gene matches. The CDR3 has 17 residues. The germline CDR1 and CDR2 sequences are KGHDR and SFDVKD.